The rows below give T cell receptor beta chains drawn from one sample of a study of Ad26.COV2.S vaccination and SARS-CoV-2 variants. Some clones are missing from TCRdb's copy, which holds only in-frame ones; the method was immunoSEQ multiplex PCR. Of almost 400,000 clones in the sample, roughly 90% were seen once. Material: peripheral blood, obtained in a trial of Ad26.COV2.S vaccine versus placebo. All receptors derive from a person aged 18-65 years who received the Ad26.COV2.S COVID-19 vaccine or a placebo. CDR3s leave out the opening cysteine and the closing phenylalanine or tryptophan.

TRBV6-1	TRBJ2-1	ASSESDSSYNEQF
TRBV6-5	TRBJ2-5	ASSYSGRETQY
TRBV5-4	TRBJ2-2	ASSLGGLAGGVNTGELF
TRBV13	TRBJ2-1	ASSWGRRASYNEQF
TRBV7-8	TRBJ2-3	ASSLRLAGSTDTQY
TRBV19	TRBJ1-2	ASSKDRGYGYT
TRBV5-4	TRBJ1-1	ASSQKGQGNTEAF
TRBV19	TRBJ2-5	ASSIWGGQQETQY
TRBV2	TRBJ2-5	ASSELQRGQETQY
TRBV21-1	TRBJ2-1	ASSKEKRESVEQF
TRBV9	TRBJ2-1	ASSVGSSGSTEQF
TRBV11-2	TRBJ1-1	ASSLVTTNTEAF
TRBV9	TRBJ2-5	ASSRLAGETQY
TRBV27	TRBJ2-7	ARGLDGGNYEQY
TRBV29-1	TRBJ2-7	SVEEREPYRDREYEQY
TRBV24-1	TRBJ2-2	ATRTGPTGELF
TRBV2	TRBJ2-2	ASGTSGRGITGELF
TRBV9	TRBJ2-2	ASSGNPTGDTGELF
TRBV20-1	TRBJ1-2	SAIDQGNYGYT
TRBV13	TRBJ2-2	ASSLRRTGVRPGELF
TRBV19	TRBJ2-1	ASSIARGAYNEQF
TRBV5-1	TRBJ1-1	ASSTRQGGPVDEAF
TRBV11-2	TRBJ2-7	ASSSSRDRESEQY
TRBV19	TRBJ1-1	ASVVGPTGGSPEAF
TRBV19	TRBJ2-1	ASSSLGSSYNEQF
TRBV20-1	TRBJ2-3	SALLGRQY
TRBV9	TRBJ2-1	ASSTGIIPSYNEQF
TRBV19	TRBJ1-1	ASRPNPGSGAEAF
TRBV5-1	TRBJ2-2	ASSLYTGELF
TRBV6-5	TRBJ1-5	ASRLTGGNQPQH
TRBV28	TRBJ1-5	ASRTVSGSLAQH
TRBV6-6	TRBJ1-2	ATSRANYGYT
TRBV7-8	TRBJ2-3	ASSPEGDTQY
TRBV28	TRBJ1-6	ASSETGFTYSPLH
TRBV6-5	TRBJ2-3	ASSYSRTGVGDTQY
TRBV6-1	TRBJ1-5	ASSDALPGQH
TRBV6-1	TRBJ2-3	ASSVGTGYTTDTQY
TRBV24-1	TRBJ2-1	ATSGRTGGSNNEQF
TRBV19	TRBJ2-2	ASSTFAGVGTGELF
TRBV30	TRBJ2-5	AWSLGPGLAGGSLTQY
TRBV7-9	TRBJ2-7	ASSRGLAGALYEQY
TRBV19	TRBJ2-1	ASSIYNEQF
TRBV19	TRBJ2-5	ASSIGGPQGAAQY
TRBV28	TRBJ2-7	ASSPMFYLQY